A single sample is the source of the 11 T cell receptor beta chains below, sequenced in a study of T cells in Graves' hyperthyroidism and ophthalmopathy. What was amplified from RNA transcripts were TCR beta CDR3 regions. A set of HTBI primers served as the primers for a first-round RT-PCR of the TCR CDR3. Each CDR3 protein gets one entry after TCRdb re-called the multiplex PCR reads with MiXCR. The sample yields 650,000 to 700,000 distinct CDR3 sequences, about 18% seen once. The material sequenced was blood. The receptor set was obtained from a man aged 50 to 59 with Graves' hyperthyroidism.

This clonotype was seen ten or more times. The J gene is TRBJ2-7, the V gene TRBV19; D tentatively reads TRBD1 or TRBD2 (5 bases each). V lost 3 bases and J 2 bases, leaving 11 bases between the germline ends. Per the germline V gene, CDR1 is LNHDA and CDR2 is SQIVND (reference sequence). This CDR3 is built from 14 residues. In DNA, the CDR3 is TGTGCCAGTAGTATTGGGGACGGAGCCTACGAGCAGTACTTC. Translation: CASSIGDGAYEQYF.

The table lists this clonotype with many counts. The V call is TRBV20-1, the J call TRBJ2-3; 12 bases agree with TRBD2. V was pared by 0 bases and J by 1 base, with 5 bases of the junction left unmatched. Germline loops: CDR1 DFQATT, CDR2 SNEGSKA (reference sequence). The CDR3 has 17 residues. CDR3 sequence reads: CSARDSSGRVGTDTQYF. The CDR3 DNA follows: TGCAGTGCTAGAGATTCTAGCGGGAGGGTCGGCACAGATACGCAGTATTTT.

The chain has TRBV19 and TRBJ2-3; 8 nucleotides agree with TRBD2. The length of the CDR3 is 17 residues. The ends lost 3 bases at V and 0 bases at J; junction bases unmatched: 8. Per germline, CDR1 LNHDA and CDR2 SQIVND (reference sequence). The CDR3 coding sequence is TGTGCCAGTAGTATTTCGGCGAGCGGGAGAAGCACAGATACGCAGTATTTT. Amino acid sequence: CASSISASGRSTDTQYF.

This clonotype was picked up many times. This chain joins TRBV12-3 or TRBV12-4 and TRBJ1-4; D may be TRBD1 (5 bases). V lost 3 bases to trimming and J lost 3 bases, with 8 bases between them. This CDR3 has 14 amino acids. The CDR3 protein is CASSFRGSNEKLFF. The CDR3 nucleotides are TGTGCCAGCAGTTTTCGGGGGTCTAATGAAAAACTGTTTTTT.

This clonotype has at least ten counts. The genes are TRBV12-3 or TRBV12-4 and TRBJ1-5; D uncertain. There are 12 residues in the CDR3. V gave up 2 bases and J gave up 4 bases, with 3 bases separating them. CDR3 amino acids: CASSLWNQPQHF. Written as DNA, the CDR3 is TGTGCCAGCAGTTTATGGAATCAGCCCCAGCATTTT.

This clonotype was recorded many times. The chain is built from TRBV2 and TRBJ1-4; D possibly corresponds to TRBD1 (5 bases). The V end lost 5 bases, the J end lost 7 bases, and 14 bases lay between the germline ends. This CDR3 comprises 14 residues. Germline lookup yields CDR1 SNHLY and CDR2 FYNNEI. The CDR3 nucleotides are TGTGCCAGCAGTTCTCAGGGCCATGGTGAAAAACTGTTTTTT. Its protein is CASSSQGHGEKLFF.

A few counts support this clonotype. The DNA for the CDR3 is TGCAGCGTTGAAACAGGGAACTATGGCTACACCTTC. This sequence encodes CSVETGNYGYTF. The chain couples TRBV29-1 to TRBJ1-2; a possible D gene is TRBD1 (6 bases). V lost 2 bases and J 2 bases, leaving 6 bases between the germline ends. The germline gives CDR1 SQVTM, CDR2 ANQGSEA. The CDR3 loop spans 12 amino acids.

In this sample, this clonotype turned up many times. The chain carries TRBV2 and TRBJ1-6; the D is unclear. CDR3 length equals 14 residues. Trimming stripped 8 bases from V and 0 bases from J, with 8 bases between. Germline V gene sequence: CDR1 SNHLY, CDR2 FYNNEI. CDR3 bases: TGTGCCAGCCAGGATCCCTCCTATAATTCACCCCTCCACTTT. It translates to CASQDPSYNSPLHF. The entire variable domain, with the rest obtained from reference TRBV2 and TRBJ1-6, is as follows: EPEVTQTPSHQVTQMGQEVILRCVPISNHLYFYWYRQILGQKVEFLVSFYNNEISEKSEIFDDQFSVERPDGSNFTLKIRSTKLEDSAMYFCASQDPSYNSPLHFGNGTRLTVT.

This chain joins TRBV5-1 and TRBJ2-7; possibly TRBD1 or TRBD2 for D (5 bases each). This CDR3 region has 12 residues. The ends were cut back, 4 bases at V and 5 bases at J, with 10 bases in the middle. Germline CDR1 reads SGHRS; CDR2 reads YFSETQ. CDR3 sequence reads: CASSALGDEQYF. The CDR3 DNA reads TGCGCCAGCAGCGCGTTGGGGGACGAGCAGTACTTC.

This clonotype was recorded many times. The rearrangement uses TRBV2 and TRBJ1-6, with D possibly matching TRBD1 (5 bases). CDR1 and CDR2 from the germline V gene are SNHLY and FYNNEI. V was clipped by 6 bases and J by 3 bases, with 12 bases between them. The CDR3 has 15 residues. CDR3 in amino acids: CASRTAGHYNSPLHF. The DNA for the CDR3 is TGTGCCAGCAGGACAGCTGGCCACTATAATTCACCCCTCCACTTT.

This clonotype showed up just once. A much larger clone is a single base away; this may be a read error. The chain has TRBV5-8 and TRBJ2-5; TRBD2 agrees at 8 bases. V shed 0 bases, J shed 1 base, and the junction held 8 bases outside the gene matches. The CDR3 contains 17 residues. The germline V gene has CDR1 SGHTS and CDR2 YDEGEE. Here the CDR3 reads CASSLGATSETQETQYF. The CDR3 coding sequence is TGTGCCAGCAGCTTGGGTGCGACTAGCGAGACCCAAGAGACCCAGTACTTC. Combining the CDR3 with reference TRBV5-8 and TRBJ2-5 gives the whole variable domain EAGVTQSPTHLIKTRGQQATLRCSPISGHTSVYWYQQALGLGLQFLLWYDEGEERNRGNFPPRFSGRQFPNYSSELNVNALELEDSALYLCASSLGATSETQETQYFGPGTRLLVL.